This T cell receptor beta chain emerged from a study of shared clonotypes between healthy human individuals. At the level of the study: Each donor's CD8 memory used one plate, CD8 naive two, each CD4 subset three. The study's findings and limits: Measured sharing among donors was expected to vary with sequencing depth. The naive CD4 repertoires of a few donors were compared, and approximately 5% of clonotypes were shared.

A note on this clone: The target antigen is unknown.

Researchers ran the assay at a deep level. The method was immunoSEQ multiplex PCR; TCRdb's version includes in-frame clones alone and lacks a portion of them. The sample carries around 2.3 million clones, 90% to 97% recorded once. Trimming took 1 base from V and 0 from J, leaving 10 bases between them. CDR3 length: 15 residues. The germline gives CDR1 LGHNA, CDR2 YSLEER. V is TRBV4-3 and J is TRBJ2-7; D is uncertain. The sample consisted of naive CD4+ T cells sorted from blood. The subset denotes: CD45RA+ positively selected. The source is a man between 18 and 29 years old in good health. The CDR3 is CASSQAANPSYEQYF. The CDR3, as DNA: TGCGCCAGCAGCCAAGCAGCAAACCCCTCCTACGAGCAGTACTTC.